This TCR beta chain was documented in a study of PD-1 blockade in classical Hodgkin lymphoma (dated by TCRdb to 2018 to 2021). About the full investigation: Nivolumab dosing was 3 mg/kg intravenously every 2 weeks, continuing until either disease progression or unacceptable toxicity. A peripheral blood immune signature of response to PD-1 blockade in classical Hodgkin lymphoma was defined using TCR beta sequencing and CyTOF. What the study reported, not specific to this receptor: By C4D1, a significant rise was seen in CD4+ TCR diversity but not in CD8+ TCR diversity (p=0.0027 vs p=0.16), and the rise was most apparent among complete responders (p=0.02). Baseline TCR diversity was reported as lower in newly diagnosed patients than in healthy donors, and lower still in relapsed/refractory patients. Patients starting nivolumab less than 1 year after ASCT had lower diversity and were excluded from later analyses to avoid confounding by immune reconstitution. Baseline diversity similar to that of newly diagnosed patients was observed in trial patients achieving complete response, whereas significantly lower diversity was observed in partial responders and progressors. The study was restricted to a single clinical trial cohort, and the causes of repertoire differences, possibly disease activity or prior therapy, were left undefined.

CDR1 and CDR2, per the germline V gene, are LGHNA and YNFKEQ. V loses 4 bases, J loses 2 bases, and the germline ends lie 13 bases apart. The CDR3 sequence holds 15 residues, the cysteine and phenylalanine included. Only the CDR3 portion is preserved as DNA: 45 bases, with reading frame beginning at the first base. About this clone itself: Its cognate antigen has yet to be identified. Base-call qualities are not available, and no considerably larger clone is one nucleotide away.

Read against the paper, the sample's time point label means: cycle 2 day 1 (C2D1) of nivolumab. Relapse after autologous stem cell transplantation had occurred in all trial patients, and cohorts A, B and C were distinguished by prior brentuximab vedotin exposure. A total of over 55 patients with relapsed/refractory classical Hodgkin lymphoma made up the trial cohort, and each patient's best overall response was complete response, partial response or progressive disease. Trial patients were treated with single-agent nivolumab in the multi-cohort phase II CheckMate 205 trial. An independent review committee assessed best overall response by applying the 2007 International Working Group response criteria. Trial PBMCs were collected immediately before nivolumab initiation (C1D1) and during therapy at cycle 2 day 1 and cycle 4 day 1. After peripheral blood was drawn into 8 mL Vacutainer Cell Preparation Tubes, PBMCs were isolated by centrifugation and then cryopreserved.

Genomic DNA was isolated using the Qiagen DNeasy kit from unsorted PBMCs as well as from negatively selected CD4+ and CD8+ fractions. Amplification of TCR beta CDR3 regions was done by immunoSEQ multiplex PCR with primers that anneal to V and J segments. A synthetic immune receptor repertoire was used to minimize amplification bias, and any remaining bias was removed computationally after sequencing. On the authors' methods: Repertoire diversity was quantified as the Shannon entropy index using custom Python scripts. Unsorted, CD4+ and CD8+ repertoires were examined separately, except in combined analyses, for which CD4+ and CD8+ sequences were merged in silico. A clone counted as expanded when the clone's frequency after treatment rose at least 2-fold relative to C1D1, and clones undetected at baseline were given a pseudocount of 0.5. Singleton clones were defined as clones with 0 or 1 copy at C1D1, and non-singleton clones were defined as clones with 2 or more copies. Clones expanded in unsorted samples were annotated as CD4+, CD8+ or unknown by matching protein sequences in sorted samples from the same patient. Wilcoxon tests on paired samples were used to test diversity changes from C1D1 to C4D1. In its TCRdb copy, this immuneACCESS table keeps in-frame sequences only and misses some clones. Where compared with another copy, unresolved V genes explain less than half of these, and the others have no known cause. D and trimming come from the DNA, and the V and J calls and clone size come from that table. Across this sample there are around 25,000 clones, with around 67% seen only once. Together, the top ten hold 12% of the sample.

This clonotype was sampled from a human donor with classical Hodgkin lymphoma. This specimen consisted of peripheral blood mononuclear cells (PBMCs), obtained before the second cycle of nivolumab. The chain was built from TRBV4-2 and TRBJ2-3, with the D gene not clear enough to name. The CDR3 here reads CASSRRAVVTDTQYF. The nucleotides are TGTGCCAGCAGCCGAAGGGCCGTGGTCACAGATACGCAGTATTTT.